Listed below are T cell receptor beta chains from one sample, sequenced in a study of blood T cells in healthy people across ages. From the 5' RACE reads, TCRdb called clonotypes with MiXCR, one entry per CDR3 protein. The sample includes about 1.6 million distinct CDR3 sequences, 34% of them seen just once. Sequencing was carried out using blood. These receptors were collected from a woman aged 30 to 39 in good health. CDR3s include the opening cysteine and the closing phenylalanine or tryptophan. A D gene is named only where the DNA matches it firmly. Expanded clones get a size class; other rows say once, few or many, or leave the size out.

length	V	J	D	size	CDR3	DNA
12	TRBV20-1	TRBJ2-1	TRBD1	few	CSGTGIFFEQFF	TGCAGTGGGACAGGGATATTCTTTGAGCAGTTCTTC
13	TRBV29-1	TRBJ2-1	.	many	CSVRGGRLHEQFF	TGCAGCGTCCGAGGGGGTAGACTACATGAGCAGTTCTTC
15	TRBV3-1	TRBJ1-1	TRBD1	few	CASSYDRGLNTEAFF	TGTGCCAGCAGTTACGACAGGGGGCTAAACACTGAAGCTTTCTTT
13	TRBV4-1	TRBJ1-2	.	many	CASSQEFNYGYTF	TGCGCCAGCAGCCAAGAGTTTAACTATGGCTACACCTTC
18	TRBV24-1	TRBJ2-3	.	few	CATSDFRMGGTGADTQYF	TGTGCCACCAGTGATTTTCGGATGGGCGGGACGGGGGCAGATACGCAGTATTTT
14	TRBV20-1	TRBJ2-2	.	.	CSATGTGSTGELFF	TGCAGTGCGACCGGTACAGGGAGCACCGGGGAGCTGTTTTTT
13	TRBV6-5	TRBJ1-2	.	.	CASYSGSNYGYTF	TGTGCCAGCTATTCAGGGTCTAACTATGGCTACACCTTC
17	TRBV9	TRBJ1-1	TRBD1	.	CASSGRDRGWGHTEAFF	TGTGCCAGCAGCGGGAGGGACAGGGGATGGGGCCACACTGAAGCTTTCTTT
14	TRBV6-5	TRBJ2-5	TRBD1	few	CASSYGTVGQEQYF	TGTGCCAGCAGTTACGGGACAGTGGGGCAGGAGCAGTACTTC
12	TRBV10-3	TRBJ2-5	.	many	CAISRKQETQYF	TGTGCCATCAGTAGGAAACAAGAGACCCAGTACTTC
14	TRBV6-6	TRBJ2-7	TRBD2	.	CASTQTAGVGEQYF	TGTGCCAGCACCCAGACTGCGGGGGTGGGTGAGCAGTACTTC
17	TRBV11-2	TRBJ2-5	.	.	CASRSGRGLEGRETQYF	TGTGCCAGCAGGAGTGGACGGGGGCTTGAAGGGCGAGAGACCCAGTACTTC
14	TRBV20-1	TRBJ2-3	TRBD1	few	CSARDPGGTGTQYF	TGCAGTGCCCGAGACCCAGGGGGCACAGGTACGCAGTATTTT
17	TRBV7-6	TRBJ2-3	.	.	CAGSSRAQGRQTDTQYF	TGTGCCGGCAGCTCCCGGGCTCAGGGACGTCAGACAGATACGCAGTATTTT
16	TRBV7-3	TRBJ2-5	.	.	CASSLSAGSSRETQYF	TGTGCCAGCAGCTTATCTGCAGGAAGCTCGAGGGAGACCCAGTACTTC
16	TRBV6-5	TRBJ2-7	TRBD1	few	CASSDLDRGGSYEQYF	TGTGCCAGCAGCGATCTAGACAGGGGCGGCTCCTACGAGCAGTACTTC
15	TRBV3-1	TRBJ2-7	.	.	CASSRNRVDSYEQYF	TGTGCCAGCAGCAGAAACAGGGTGGACAGCTACGAGCAGTACTTC
17	TRBV4-1	TRBJ2-2	TRBD2	few	CASSQGLAGGLSGELFF	TGCGCCAGCAGCCAAGGCCTAGCGGGGGGGCTCTCCGGGGAGCTGTTTTTT
14	TRBV6-5	TRBJ2-7	TRBD2	.	CASTPSGTSYEQYF	TGTGCCAGCACTCCTAGCGGGACGTCCTACGAGCAGTACTTC
15	TRBV28	TRBJ2-3	.	.	CASSLGTKDPGAQYF	TGTGCCAGCAGCCTCGGGACCAAAGATCCCGGTGCGCAGTATTTT
17	TRBV5-1	TRBJ2-5	TRBD2	.	CASSLSGAGVIQETQYF	TGCGCCAGCAGCTTGTCCGGTGCGGGGGTGATCCAAGAGACCCAGTACTTC
21	TRBV15	TRBJ2-5	TRBD1	.	CATSSPRGQGTYVVEQETQYF	TGTGCCACCAGCAGCCCCAGGGGACAGGGGACATATGTGGTGGAACAAGAGACCCAGTACTTC
15	TRBV5-1	TRBJ2-5	TRBD2	many	CASSLGAGAAETQYF	TGTGCCAGCAGCTTAGGAGCGGGAGCTGCGGAGACCCAGTACTTC
16	TRBV15	TRBJ2-1	.	.	CAISRVMRGMYNEQFF	TGTGCCATCAGCAGAGTCATGCGCGGGATGTACAATGAGCAGTTCTTC
13	TRBV9	TRBJ1-4	TRBD1	few	CASSDGQDEKLFF	TGTGCCAGCAGCGATGGACAGGATGAAAAACTGTTTTTT
16	TRBV5-1	TRBJ2-5	TRBD1	.	CASSSLTGADGETQYF	TGCGCCAGCAGCTCACTAACAGGGGCCGACGGAGAGACCCAGTACTTC
14	TRBV6-1	TRBJ1-6	.	.	CASMTGPYNSPLHF	TGTGCCAGCATGACAGGCCCTTATAATTCACCCCTCCACTTT
12	TRBV24-1	TRBJ1-1	.	few	CATSLGDTEAFF	TGTGCCACCAGTCTGGGCGACACTGAAGCTTTCTTT
11	TRBV29-1	TRBJ1-2	TRBD1	.	CSQGDSYGYTF	TGCAGCCAAGGGGACAGCTATGGCTACACCTTC
14	TRBV6-5	TRBJ2-1	.	few	CASSSPTLYNEQFF	TGTGCCAGCAGTTCTCCGACACTGTACAATGAGCAGTTCTTC
14	TRBV30	TRBJ1-6	.	many	CAWSGGTYNSPLHF	TGTGCCTGGAGTGGGGGTACCTATAATTCACCCCTCCACTTT
14	TRBV11-2	TRBJ1-6	TRBD1	.	CASSRDREDSPLHF	TGTGCCAGCAGCCGGGACAGGGAGGACTCACCCCTCCACTTT
13	TRBV5-6	TRBJ1-1	.	once	CASSLERTAGTFF	TGTGCCAGCAGCTTGGAAAGGACAGCTGGGACTTTCTTT
13	TRBV3-1	TRBJ2-1	.	.	CASSQISYNEQFF	TGTGCCAGCAGCCAAATCTCCTACAATGAGCAGTTCTTC
12	TRBV29-1	TRBJ1-1	.	.	CSVEDGQTEAFF	TGCAGCGTTGAAGATGGGCAGACTGAAGCTTTCTTT
13	TRBV4-1	TRBJ1-6	.	.	CASSQADGSPLHF	TGCGCCAGCAGCCAGGCAGACGGTTCACCCCTCCACTTT
15	TRBV5-1	TRBJ1-2	TRBD1	few	CASSLPGTGKDGYTF	TGCGCCAGCAGCTTGCCCGGGACAGGGAAAGATGGCTACACCTTC
13	TRBV20-1	TRBJ2-5	.	.	CSASRQGGDEQYF	TGCAGTGCTTCAAGGCAGGGTGGCGATGAGCAGTACTTC
13	TRBV20-1	TRBJ1-5	TRBD1	.	CSAKDRGHQPQHF	TGCAGTGCTAAGGACAGGGGGCATCAGCCCCAGCATTTT
16	TRBV6-5	TRBJ2-7	TRBD2	.	CASSYRGDHSSYEQYF	TGTGCCAGCAGTTACCGGGGGGACCACAGCTCCTACGAGCAGTACTTC
16	TRBV6-6	TRBJ2-4	TRBD2	.	CASSYSWPDGRDVQYF	TGTGCCAGCAGTTACTCTTGGCCTGACGGGAGGGACGTTCAGTACTTC
11	TRBV20-1	TRBJ1-1	.	few	CSARHFLGAFF	TGCAGTGCTAGACACTTCCTCGGGGCTTTCTTT
15	TRBV4-2	TRBJ2-3	.	.	CATGGIAEFTDTQYF	TGTGCCACGGGCGGGATAGCGGAATTCACAGATACGCAGTATTTT
14	TRBV29-1	TRBJ2-1	.	many	CSGTTGTSSGEQFF	TGCAGCGGGACCACCGGGACTTCCAGCGGGGAGCAGTTCTTC
17	TRBV10-3	TRBJ1-1	TRBD1	.	CAISDGGTGEGNTEAFF	TGTGCCATCAGTGACGGGGGGACAGGGGAAGGGAACACTGAAGCTTTCTTT
21	TRBV11-1	TRBJ2-1	TRBD1	few	CASSLAWGDRETVHSYNEQFF	TGTGCCAGCAGCTTAGCGTGGGGGGACAGGGAAACGGTGCACTCCTACAATGAGCAGTTCTTC
16	TRBV4-1	TRBJ2-1	TRBD2	few	CASSHPGLAGGNEQFF	TGCGCCAGCAGCCACCCGGGACTAGCGGGGGGGAATGAGCAGTTCTTC
15	TRBV5-1	TRBJ1-6	.	.	CASSLWMGQNSPLHF	TGCGCCAGCAGCTTGTGGATGGGTCAAAATTCACCCCTCCACTTT